These T cell receptor beta chains were read from a single sample in a study of blood T cell repertoires in COVID-19. Repertoires were generated with immunoSEQ multiplex PCR, while TCRdb's copy carries only in-frame clones and drops some. This repertoire shows 20,000 to 25,000 clones, more than 70% found once; its top ten account for approximately 11%. Input material: peripheral blood. The receptors were sampled from a human donor in a cohort sampled during active COVID-19. The donor label of this sample is uncertain. Both conserved end residues are part of each CDR3. A D gene is named only where the DNA matches it firmly. Clone size, where shown, is once, few, many, or a class for clones that have expanded.

d_gene: TRBD2; v_gene: TRBV6-5; j_gene: TRBJ2-7; abundance: .; CDR3aa: CASKTTGLAGDEQYF; CDR3nt: TGTGCCAGCAAAACAACGGGACTAGCGGGAGACGAGCAGTACTTC
d_gene: TRBD2; v_gene: TRBV28; j_gene: TRBJ2-7; abundance: .; CDR3aa: CASTLPAGGSYEQYF; CDR3nt: TGTGCCAGCACCCTTCCCGCGGGGGGTTCCTACGAGCAGTACTTC
d_gene: TRBD1; v_gene: TRBV24-1; j_gene: TRBJ2-2; abundance: .; CDR3aa: CATRRTGTGELFF; CDR3nt: TGTGCCACCAGAAGGACAGGCACCGGGGAGCTGTTTTTT
d_gene: .; v_gene: TRBV19; j_gene: TRBJ2-1; abundance: .; CDR3aa: CASSIDLSGDAYNEQFF; CDR3nt: TGTGCCAGTAGTATAGATCTCTCGGGAGATGCCTACAATGAGCAGTTCTTC
d_gene: TRBD2; v_gene: TRBV29-1; j_gene: TRBJ2-3; abundance: few; CDR3aa: CSVGTSGTTQYF; CDR3nt: TGCAGCGTAGGGACTAGCGGGACTACGCAGTATTTT
d_gene: .; v_gene: TRBV6-1; j_gene: TRBJ2-1; abundance: .; CDR3aa: CASSELRSGKGGEQFF; CDR3nt: TGTGCCAGCAGTGAATTGAGGTCAGGAAAAGGGGGTGAGCAGTTCTTC
d_gene: TRBD2; v_gene: TRBV3-1/TRBV3-2; j_gene: TRBJ2-1; abundance: .; CDR3aa: CASSQTGGLAGKQFF; CDR3nt: TGTGCCAGCAGCCAAACCGGGGGACTAGCGGGGAAGCAGTTCTTC
d_gene: TRBD1; v_gene: TRBV11-2; j_gene: TRBJ1-1; abundance: .; CDR3aa: CASSQYRGNTEAFF; CDR3nt: TGTGCCAGCAGCCAATACAGGGGGAACACTGAAGCTTTCTTT
d_gene: .; v_gene: TRBV5-1; j_gene: TRBJ1-1; abundance: once; CDR3aa: CASSSGRTEAFF; CDR3nt: TGCGCCAGCAGCAGCGGTCGGACTGAAGCTTTCTTT
d_gene: .; v_gene: TRBV10-3; j_gene: TRBJ1-6; abundance: .; CDR3aa: CAISPDGGLGSPLHF; CDR3nt: TGTGCCATCAGCCCGGACGGAGGACTGGGTTCACCCCTCCACTTT
d_gene: TRBD1; v_gene: TRBV27; j_gene: TRBJ1-1; abundance: .; CDR3aa: CASRRADHRGNLPDRGMATEAFF; CDR3nt: TGTGCCAGCAGACGGGCCGACCACAGGGGAAATCTACCAGACAGGGGTATGGCCACTGAAGCTTTCTTT
d_gene: .; v_gene: TRBV20-1; j_gene: TRBJ1-6; abundance: .; CDR3aa: CSASDGGGVGNSPLHF; CDR3nt: TGCAGTGCTAGTGATGGGGGAGGGGTCGGAAATTCACCCCTCCACTTT
d_gene: .; v_gene: TRBV2; j_gene: TRBJ1-2; abundance: .; CDR3aa: CASSERAGALLGYTF; CDR3nt: TGTGCCAGCAGTGAAAGGGCAGGGGCCCTCCTTGGCTACACCTTC
d_gene: .; v_gene: TRBV5-1; j_gene: TRBJ1-5; abundance: .; CDR3aa: CASSLSGSQPQHF; CDR3nt: TGCGCCAGCAGCTTGTCGGGGAGTCAGCCCCAGCATTTT
d_gene: TRBD1; v_gene: TRBV28; j_gene: TRBJ1-4; abundance: .; CDR3aa: CASNLRTGGNEKLFF; CDR3nt: TGTGCCAGCAACCTGCGGACAGGGGGAAATGAAAAACTGTTTTTT
d_gene: .; v_gene: TRBV6-1; j_gene: TRBJ1-1; abundance: .; CDR3aa: CASSEYFTGNTEAFF; CDR3nt: TGTGCCAGCAGTGAATATTTCACGGGGAACACTGAAGCTTTCTTT
d_gene: .; v_gene: TRBV5-1; j_gene: TRBJ2-7; abundance: once; CDR3aa: CASSLQGHPSEQYF; CDR3nt: TGCGCCAGCAGCTTGCAGGGACACCCCTCCGAGCAGTACTTC
d_gene: TRBD2; v_gene: TRBV23-1; j_gene: TRBJ2-1; abundance: .; CDR3aa: CASRGSGRQTGWEQFF; CDR3nt: TGCGCCAGCAGAGGTAGCGGGAGGCAGACGGGGTGGGAGCAGTTCTTC
d_gene: .; v_gene: TRBV7-9; j_gene: TRBJ2-3; abundance: .; CDR3aa: CASSVRQDTDTQYF; CDR3nt: TGTGCCAGCAGCGTAAGACAAGACACAGATACGCAGTATTTT
d_gene: TRBD1; v_gene: TRBV4-1; j_gene: TRBJ2-7; abundance: once; CDR3aa: CASSQRTSPAPGQGHSYEQYF; CDR3nt: TGCGCCAGCAGCCAACGTACCTCGCCCGCTCCGGGACAGGGACACTCCTACGAGCAGTACTTC